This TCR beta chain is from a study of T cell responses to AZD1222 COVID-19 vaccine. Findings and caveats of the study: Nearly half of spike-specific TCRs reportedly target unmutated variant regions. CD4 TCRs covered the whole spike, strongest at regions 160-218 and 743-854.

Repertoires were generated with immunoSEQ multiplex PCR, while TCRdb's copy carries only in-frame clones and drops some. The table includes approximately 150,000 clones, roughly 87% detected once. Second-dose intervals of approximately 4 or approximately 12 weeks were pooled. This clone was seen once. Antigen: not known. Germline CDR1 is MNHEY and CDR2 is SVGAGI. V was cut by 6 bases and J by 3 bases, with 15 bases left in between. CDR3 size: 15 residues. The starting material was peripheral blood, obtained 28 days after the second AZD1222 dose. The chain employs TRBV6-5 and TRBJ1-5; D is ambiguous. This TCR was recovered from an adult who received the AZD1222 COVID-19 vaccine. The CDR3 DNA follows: TGTGCCAGCAGAGACTTAAAGGCGTCCAATCAGCCCCAGCATTTT. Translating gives CASRDLKASNQPQHF.